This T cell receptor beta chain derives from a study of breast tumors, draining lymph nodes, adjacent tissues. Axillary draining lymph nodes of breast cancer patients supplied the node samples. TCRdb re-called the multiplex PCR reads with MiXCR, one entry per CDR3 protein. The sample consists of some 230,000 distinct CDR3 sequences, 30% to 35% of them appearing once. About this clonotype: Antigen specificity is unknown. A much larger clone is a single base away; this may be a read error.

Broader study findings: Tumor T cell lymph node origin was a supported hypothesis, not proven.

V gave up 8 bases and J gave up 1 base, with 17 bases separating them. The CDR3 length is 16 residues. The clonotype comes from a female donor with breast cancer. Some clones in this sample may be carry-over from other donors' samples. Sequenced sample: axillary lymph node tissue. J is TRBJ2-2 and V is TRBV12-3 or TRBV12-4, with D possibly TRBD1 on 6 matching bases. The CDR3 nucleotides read TGTGCCAGCGGCCGTATTCAGGGGAGGAACACCGGGGAGCTGTTTTTT. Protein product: CASGRIQGRNTGELFF.